The clone carrying this TCR beta chain occurred many times. What it recognizes is unknown. The sample originates from a study of Graves' ophthalmopathy and Graves' hyperthyroidism. Notes on the study in general: Its predictions of ophthalmopathy progression gave the model 55% to 71% sensitivity and roughly 76% specificity. The majority of expanded thyroid clonotypes above 0.001 frequency also occurred in blood.

The CDR3 covers 14 residues. Trimming cost V 2 bases and J 6 bases, with 13 bases left between them. The germline V gene has CDR1 LGHDT and CDR2 YNNKEL (reference sequence). Using RNA transcripts, the TCR beta CDR3 regions were amplified. After a first-round RT-PCR with HTBI primers, a second-round multiplex PCR was run. TCRdb itself ran the multiplex PCR reads through MiXCR, one entry per CDR3 protein. Of roughly 400,000 distinct CDR3 sequences detected, around 16% appear once; the ten largest clones hold roughly 1.5%. The sample consisted of peripheral blood. This sequence was found in a woman between 18 and 29 years old with Graves' ophthalmopathy. This sequence joins TRBV3-1 and TRBJ1-2; tentative D call: TRBD1 (6 bases). DNA of the CDR3: TGTGCCAGCAGCCAACACGCGAGGGGGAATGGCTACACCTTC. This gives the protein CASSQHARGNGYTF.